This entry lists 32 T cell receptor beta chains sequenced from one sample in a study of PD-L1 blockade in urothelial cancer. Time point specified: pretreatment peripheral blood. TCRdb's table, derived via immunoSEQ multiplex PCR, lists solely in-frame clones and lacks some. In the table there are about 130,000 clones, roughly 84% of which are singletons. Sequenced here: PBMCs, sampled around atezolizumab (anti-PD-L1) treatment. The receptors were gathered from a man aged 45-60 years with urothelial cancer.

The chain has TRBV4-1 and TRBJ1-1, with 8 bases matching TRBD1. The CDR3 is 17 residues long. With 1 base clipped from V and 10 bases from J, the junction kept 17 bases outside the gene matches. Germline values: CDR1 MGHRA, CDR2 YSYEKL. CDR3 loop: CASSQVGVTTGGFGAFF. The CDR3 DNA is TGCGCCAGCAGCCAAGTCGGCGTAACAACAGGGGGATTTGGAGCTTTCTTT.

V gene TRBV11-2 combines with J gene TRBJ1-1, with D possibly being TRBD1 (5 bases). V lost 1 base to trimming and J lost 11 bases, with 17 bases between them. Germline CDR1 SGHAT, CDR2 FQNNGV. CDR3 size: 14 residues. CDR3 bases: TGTGCCAGCAGCTTAGTGTTTTTGGGGGGAGACGCTTTCTTT. Translated, it gives CASSLVFLGGDAFF.

V usage is TRBV6-5 and J usage is TRBJ2-1; 7 positions agree with TRBD2. This CDR3 region has 13 residues. Germline V gene lookup returns CDR1 MNHEY and CDR2 SVGAGI. Losses at the gene ends were 6 bases for V and 4 bases for J; bases not matched to a gene: 3. The CDR3 region is CASRAGLYNEQFF. DNA for the CDR3: TGTGCCAGCAGAGCGGGACTTTACAATGAGCAGTTCTTC.

CDR3 in DNA: TGTGCCAGCAGCAGGAATCTAGCGGGAGTCGCCTACAATGAGCAGTTCTTC. Its protein is CASSRNLAGVAYNEQFF. V gene TRBV7-8 combines with J gene TRBJ2-1; 10 bases agree with TRBD2. In germline, CDR1 is SGHVS, CDR2 FQNEAQ. The CDR3 is 17 amino acids. V lost 5 bases to trimming and J lost 2 bases; unmatched junction nucleotides: 9.

The chain uses TRBV10-2 and TRBJ1-5; perhaps TRBD1 as D (6 bases). V was trimmed by 8 bases and J by 7 bases, leaving 15 bases between them. This CDR3 region has 13 residues. Per the germline V gene, CDR1 is WSHSY and CDR2 is SAAADI. The CDR3 region is CASGTLRGQPQHF. DNA for the CDR3: TGCGCCAGCGGGACCCTCAGGGGACAGCCCCAGCATTTT.

This clone was counted a few times. The chain carries TRBV5-1 and TRBJ1-1; the D gene is possibly TRBD1 (5 bases). CDR1 and CDR2 (germline): SGHRS, YFSETQ. This CDR3 contains 14 residues. V dropped 4 bases and J dropped 1 base, with 11 bases sitting between them. This CDR3 is CASSHKDRNTEAFF. CDR3 DNA: TGCGCCAGCAGCCACAAAGACAGGAACACTGAAGCTTTCTTT.

The rearrangement uses TRBV11-1 and TRBJ2-3; 14 bases map to TRBD2. Trimming at V came to 4 bases and at J to 3 bases, leaving 3 bases not matched to a gene. Germline lookup yields CDR1 SGHAT and CDR2 FQDESV (reference sequence). The CDR3 runs to 16 residues. The CDR3 loop is CASSSGTSGSTDTQYF. The CDR3 bases are TGTGCCAGCAGCTCTGGGACTAGCGGGAGTACAGATACGCAGTATTTT.

V usage is TRBV29-1 and J usage is TRBJ2-1; 10 bases agree with TRBD2. In germline, CDR1 is SQVTM, CDR2 ANQGSEA. CDR3 length: 15 amino acids. Unmatched junction bases numbered 8, after V lost 4 bases and J lost 5 bases. The CDR3 bases are TGCAGCGTTGTTCTAGCGGGAGTAAGCAACAATGAGCAGTTCTTC. Amino acids: CSVVLAGVSNNEQFF.

This chain links TRBV28 with TRBJ2-7; 12 bases are shared with TRBD2. With 5 bases clipped from V and 4 bases from J, the junction kept 15 bases outside the gene matches. CDR3 size: 18 residues. The germline gives CDR1 MDHEN, CDR2 SYDVKM. This CDR3 reads CASSGGGLAGGNFYEQYF. In DNA, the CDR3 is TGTGCCAGCAGTGGGGGGGGGCTAGCGGGAGGGAATTTTTACGAGCAGTACTTC.

The J gene is TRBJ1-6, the V gene TRBV28, with D uncertain. The CDR3 has 15 amino acids. Germline assignment: CDR1 MDHEN and CDR2 SYDVKM. V lost 8 bases to trimming and J lost 3 bases, with 14 bases between them. The CDR3 nucleotides are TGTGCCAGCGGTCTTCCTTCCTACTATAATTCACCCCTCCACTTT. It encodes CASGLPSYYNSPLHF.

The chain employs TRBV7-2 and TRBJ2-7; TRBD2 matches at 13 bases. Germline V gene sequence: CDR1 SGHTA, CDR2 FQGNSA. Losses at the gene ends were 8 bases for V and 4 bases for J; bases not matched to a gene: 8. The CDR3 is 15 amino acids. The CDR3 region is CASRWTSGSSYEQYF. DNA for the CDR3: TGTGCCAGCCGTTGGACTAGCGGGAGTAGTTACGAGCAGTACTTC.

The V and J genes are TRBV7-8 and TRBJ2-3; TRBD1 agrees at 8 bases. Per germline, CDR1 SGHVS and CDR2 FQNEAQ. The ends lost 6 bases at V and 0 bases at J; junction bases unmatched: 2. This CDR3 has 14 amino acids. This CDR3 reads CASSRTGSTDTQYF. The CDR3 coding sequence is TGTGCCAGCAGTCGGACAGGGAGCACAGATACGCAGTATTTT.

The chain carries TRBV5-1 and TRBJ1-1; D may be TRBD1 (6 bases). The CDR3 covers 14 residues. The V gene lost 4 bases and the J gene lost 6 bases, with 16 bases spanning the gap. Germline V gene lookup returns CDR1 SGHRS and CDR2 YFSETQ. CDR3 residues: CASSQDRNLPEAFF. In DNA, the CDR3 is TGCGCCAGCAGCCAAGACAGGAATCTGCCTGAAGCTTTCTTT.

The chain couples TRBV11-2 to TRBJ2-2; 8 bases fit TRBD2. The germline CDR1 and CDR2 sequences are SGHAT and FQNNGV. The CDR3 is 17 amino acids. V dropped 3 bases and J dropped 6; count of bases not matched to a gene: 12. Here the CDR3 DNA reads TGTGCCAGCAGCTTTCCCCGGGAGGGAGGGCCCTCCGGGGAGCTGTTTTTT. Its translation is CASSFPREGGPSGELFF.

This chain uses TRBV30 with TRBJ1-1, with D unclear. The V gene's germline CDR1 is GTSNPN and CDR2 SVGIG (reference sequence). The CDR3 is made up of 10 amino acids. Trimming took 1 base from V and 6 from J, leaving 3 bases between them. The CDR3 sequence: CAWSDSEAFF. CDR3 nucleotide sequence: TGTGCCTGGAGTGACTCTGAAGCTTTCTTT.

The chain links TRBV30 to TRBJ1-1; 7 bases align to TRBD1. Germline V gives CDR1 GTSNPN, CDR2 SVGIG (reference sequence). The CDR3 has 15 amino acids. Trimming cost V 4 bases and J 11 bases; bases outside gene matches: 19. The CDR3 reads CAWTHPRTGARVAFF. DNA for the CDR3: TGTGCCTGGACCCACCCTCGAACAGGGGCCAGGGTTGCTTTCTTT.

This clone was seen a single time. The gene calls are TRBV7-9 and TRBJ2-7; a possible D gene is TRBD2 (6 bases). Germline-derived CDR1 and CDR2 are SEHNR and FQNEAQ (reference sequence). This CDR3 is built from 15 residues. Trimming cost V 4 bases and J 0 bases, with 13 bases left between them. CDR3 DNA: TGTGCCAGCAGCTATAGCGGCTTGAGCTCCTACGAGCAGTACTTC. Protein product: CASSYSGLSSYEQYF.

The V and J genes are TRBV30 and TRBJ2-1; the D is unclear. The CDR3 is 13 residues long. Germline loops: CDR1 GTSNPN, CDR2 SVGIG (reference sequence). With 0 bases removed from V and 5 bases from J, the gap between germline ends came to 8 bases. The DNA of the CDR3 is TGTGCCTGGAGTGTACTCGCGGACAATGAGCAGTTCTTC. It codes for CAWSVLADNEQFF. The whole variable domain, remainder taken from reference TRBV30 and TRBJ2-1, is SQTIHQWPATLVQPVGSPLSLECTVEGTSNPNLYWYRQAAGRGLQLLFYSVGIGQISSEVPQNLSASRPQDRQFILSSKKLLLSDSGFYLCAWSVLADNEQFFGPGTRLTVL.

As DNA, the CDR3 is TGTGCCAGCAGTTTAGTCGGGACAGCTGTTAATCATTCACCCCTCCACTTT. This codes for CASSLVGTAVNHSPLHF. V usage is TRBV28 and J usage is TRBJ1-6; the match to TRBD1 covers 7 bases. The CDR3 runs to 17 residues. CDR1 is MDHEN, CDR2 SYDVKM, per germline. J was trimmed by 8 bases and V by 2 bases; bases with no gene match: 12. The full variable domain, in which reference TRBV28 and TRBJ1-6 provide the parts outside the CDR3, is DVKVTQSSRYLVKRTGEKVFLECVQDMDHENMFWYRQDPGLGLRLIYFSYDVKMKEKGDIPEGYSVSREKKERFSLILESASTNQTSMYLCASSLVGTAVNHSPLHFGNGTRLTVT.

The chain is built from TRBV10-3 and TRBJ1-6; 7 bases agree with TRBD1. The CDR3 runs to 14 residues. Germline CDR1 and CDR2: ENHRY and SYGVKD. Trimming removed 6 bases from V and 7 bases from J; junction bases left unmatched: 6. CDR3 sequence: CAISLTGSNSPLHF. CDR3 sequence (DNA): TGTGCCATCAGCTTGACAGGGTCGAATTCACCCCTCCACTTT.

The chain joins TRBV5-5 to TRBJ1-5; 9 bases align to TRBD1. After removal of 2 bases from V and 5 bases from J, the junction contained 2 bases not matched to a gene. CDR1 SGHKS and CDR2 YYEKEE come from the germline V gene (reference sequence). The CDR3 extends over 14 amino acids. CDR3 DNA: TGTGCCAGCAGCTTTACAGGGGGCGATCAGCCCCAGCATTTT. Its protein is CASSFTGGDQPQHF.

The rearrangement uses TRBV7-9 and TRBJ1-1; TRBD1 aligns across 7 bases. V lost 5 bases, J lost 0 bases, and 3 bases stayed unmatched. The V gene's germline CDR1 is SEHNR and CDR2 FQNEAQ (reference sequence). The CDR3 has 14 amino acids. The CDR3 DNA sequence: TGTGCCAGCAGCCCCGGACAGGTGAACACTGAAGCTTTCTTT. Amino acid sequence: CASSPGQVNTEAFF.

This rearrangement joins TRBV5-1 to TRBJ2-4; 7 bases map to TRBD1. This CDR3 region has 16 residues. Germline-derived CDR1 and CDR2 are SGHRS and YFSETQ. The J segment lost 1 base and the V segment lost 4 bases, leaving 8 bases of the junction unmatched. The CDR3 spells CASSVRGSEAKNIQYF. CDR3 sequence (DNA): TGCGCCAGCAGCGTCAGGGGGTCGGAGGCCAAAAACATTCAGTACTTC.

This rearrangement joins TRBV19 to TRBJ1-2; 11 nucleotides match TRBD1. J gave up 4 bases and V 5 bases, and 6 bases lay outside the gene matches. Germline V CDR1 and CDR2: LNHDA, SQIVND (reference sequence). This CDR3 has 15 residues. CDR3 in DNA: TGTGCCAGTAGTCGGGGACAGGGGGTACTCTATGGCTACACCTTC. It codes for CASSRGQGVLYGYTF.

The rearrangement links TRBV5-1 to TRBJ1-2, with D maybe TRBD1 (5 bases). The germline gives CDR1 SGHRS, CDR2 YFSETQ. The CDR3 contains 14 residues. V was cut by 0 bases and J by 8 bases, with 14 bases left in between. CDR3 amino acids: CASSLEESGAGYTF. In DNA, the CDR3 is TGCGCCAGCAGCTTGGAAGAGAGTGGGGCAGGCTACACCTTC.

The chain employs TRBV5-1 and TRBJ1-6, with TRBD1 identical over 9 bases. This CDR3 comprises 16 residues. V dropped 0 bases and J dropped 7; count of bases not matched to a gene: 5. From germline, CDR1 is SGHRS and CDR2 YFSETQ. Here the CDR3 DNA reads TGCGCCAGCAGCTTGGGGTTCGGACAGGGGAATTCACCCCTCCACTTT. Amino acid sequence: CASSLGFGQGNSPLHF.

The chain links TRBV2 to TRBJ2-1; 15 bases map to TRBD2. Unmatched junction bases numbered 8, after V lost 11 bases and J lost 9 bases. This CDR3 is 14 amino acids long. Germline V gene data show CDR1 as SNHLY and CDR2 as FYNNEI. DNA of the CDR3: TGTGCCGGGAGCCAGGGACTAGCGGGAGGTGAGCAGTTCTTC. Translated: CAGSQGLAGGEQFF.

The V and J genes are TRBV5-5 and TRBJ2-7, with 11 positions matching TRBD2. The CDR3 has 16 residues. CDR1 and CDR2 (germline): SGHKS, YYEKEE (reference sequence). Unmatched junction bases numbered 4, after V lost 0 bases and J lost 2 bases. CDR3 bases: TGTGCCAGCAGCTTGGTAGGTAGCGGGAGGGCCTACGAGCAGTACTTC. Its translation is CASSLVGSGRAYEQYF.

This chain connects TRBV5-7 to TRBJ2-1; tentatively, D is TRBD1 (5 bases). TRBV5-7 is sorted into the ORF group, with uncertain function. V gave up 1 base and J gave up 10 bases, with 21 bases separating them. CDR3 size: 16 residues. CDR3 coding DNA: TGTGCCAGCAGCTTGCCAGGACCCAGGGCAGAGCTGGAGCAGTTCTTC. Protein: CASSLPGPRAELEQFF.

The V gene is TRBV6-6, the J gene TRBJ2-7; D possibly corresponds to TRBD2 (6 bases). V was pared by 10 bases and J by 2 bases, with 15 bases between. This CDR3 spans 13 amino acids. Germline V gene data show CDR1 as MNHNY and CDR2 as SVGAGI (reference sequence). The CDR3 DNA reads as TGTGCCACCACAAGTAGCGGAGCCTACGAGCAGTACTTC. As protein: CATTSSGAYEQYF.

The chain couples TRBV29-1 to TRBJ1-2; 8 bases align to TRBD1. CDR3 size: 13 residues. The germline gives CDR1 SQVTM, CDR2 ANQGSEA. V shed 5 bases and J 3 bases; nucleotides not matched to a gene: 5. DNA of the CDR3: TGCAGCGTTACAGGGGGAGTAGACTATGGCTACACCTTC. Translation gives CSVTGGVDYGYTF.

The chain recombines TRBV27 with TRBJ2-5; 8 nucleotides line up with TRBD1. Trimming cost V 0 bases and J 2 bases; bases outside gene matches: 14. The CDR3 is 19 amino acids. Germline CDR1 and CDR2: MNHEY and SMNVEV (reference sequence). The CDR3 region is CASSLSSPIRTGPQETQYF. The CDR3 DNA sequence: TGTGCCAGCAGTTTATCTAGCCCAATTAGGACAGGGCCACAAGAGACCCAGTACTTC.